A selection of T cell receptor beta chains follows, all from one sample in a study of T cells in Graves' hyperthyroidism and ophthalmopathy. MiXCR, run by TCRdb on the multiplex PCR reads, gives a single entry per CDR3 protein. The sample carries more than 450,000 distinct CDR3 sequences, about 20% recorded once. The source material was blood. These receptors came from a middle-aged man with Graves' ophthalmopathy. Both conserved end residues are part of each CDR3. The D gene is left open where the match is weak. Clone size is stated in some rows and not others, as once, few, many or a class when expanded.

D	size	V	J	length	CDR3	DNA
TRBD2	many	TRBV20-1	TRBJ2-3	15	CSARAPRGGTDTQYF	TGCAGTGCTAGAGCCCCGCGGGGGGGCACAGATACGCAGTATTTT
-	many	TRBV27	TRBJ2-1	16	CASSLGTGMPYGEQFF	TGTGCCAGCAGTTTAGGAACAGGGATGCCTTACGGGGAGCAGTTCTTC
TRBD1	few	TRBV7-2	TRBJ1-5	16	CASSLGGTGGPQPQHF	TGTGCCAGCAGCTTAGGTGGGACAGGGGGCCCTCAGCCCCAGCATTTT
TRBD1	many	TRBV19	TRBJ1-1	13	CASSIGTVTEAFF	TGTGCCAGTAGTATCGGGACAGTCACTGAAGCTTTCTTT
TRBD1	-	TRBV20-1	TRBJ2-7	13	CSANRGLAHEQYF	TGCAGTGCCAACAGGGGGCTCGCGCACGAGCAGTACTTC
TRBD2	few	TRBV5-1	TRBJ2-5	16	CASSKTSGRGEETQYF	TGCGCCAGCAGCAAGACTAGCGGTAGGGGTGAAGAGACCCAGTACTTC
-	few	TRBV5-1	TRBJ2-5	15	CASSSDQTYQETQYF	TGCGCCAGCAGCTCTGATCAAACGTACCAAGAGACCCAGTACTTC
TRBD1	few	TRBV14	TRBJ1-1	15	CASSPRTGDRAEAFF	TGTGCCAGCAGCCCCCGGACAGGGGATAGGGCTGAAGCTTTCTTT
-	many	TRBV29-1	TRBJ1-1	13	CSVPHIANTEAFF	TGCAGCGTGCCTCACATCGCGAACACTGAAGCTTTCTTT
-	-	TRBV5-1	TRBJ2-5	15	CASSLDGRDQETQYF	TGCGCCAGCAGCTTGGATGGGCGGGACCAAGAGACCCAGTACTTC
-	-	TRBV20-1	TRBJ2-1	16	CSARGKTGVRYNEQFF	TGCAGTGCTAGGGGAAAGACGGGGGTTCGCTACAATGAGCAGTTCTTC
TRBD1	few	TRBV27	TRBJ2-4	16	CASSLSYGQGKNIQYF	TGTGCCAGCAGTTTATCCTATGGACAGGGGAAAAACATTCAGTACTTC
-	few	TRBV4-3	TRBJ2-1	17	CASSQDFGRGPYNEQFF	TGCGCCAGCAGCCAAGATTTCGGGAGAGGGCCCTACAATGAGCAGTTCTTC
TRBD1	few	TRBV12-3/TRBV12-4	TRBJ2-2	15	CASRMTGTNTGELFF	TGTGCCAGCAGGATGACAGGGACGAACACCGGGGAGCTGTTTTTT
-	few	TRBV12-3/TRBV12-4	TRBJ2-4	13	CASRPGRENIQYF	TGTGCCAGCAGACCGGGACGGGAAAACATTCAGTACTTC
-	many	TRBV13	TRBJ1-1	13	CASSPQGGTEAFF	TGTGCCAGCAGTCCACAGGGAGGTACTGAAGCTTTCTTT
-	many	TRBV12-3/TRBV12-4	TRBJ1-2	17	CASTPALGGGLSYGYTF	TGTGCCAGCACTCCGGCACTCGGGGGGGGCTTGAGCTATGGCTACACCTTC
-	-	TRBV5-1	TRBJ1-1	15	CASSARRGENTEAFF	TGCGCCAGCAGCGCCAGGCGGGGGGAGAACACTGAAGCTTTCTTT
-	-	TRBV5-1	TRBJ2-1	14	CASSLQGPNNEQFF	TGCGCCAGCAGCTTGCAGGGACCTAACAATGAGCAGTTCTTC
TRBD2	-	TRBV4-2	TRBJ2-1	15	CASSQEGGVYNEQFF	TGTGCCAGCAGCCAAGAGGGGGGGGTATACAATGAGCAGTTCTTC
TRBD2	few	TRBV20-1	TRBJ2-5	12	CSAATSAETQYF	TGCAGTGCGGCAACTAGCGCCGAGACCCAGTACTTC
-	few	TRBV2	TRBJ1-5	13	CASSERGAQPQHF	TGTGCCAGCAGTGAACGGGGGGCCCAGCCCCAGCATTTT
-	many	TRBV20-1	TRBJ2-5	11	CSGTTQETQYF	TGCAGTGGGACCACACAAGAGACCCAGTACTTC
TRBD2	-	TRBV7-3	TRBJ2-5	16	CASSLTAGGKQETQYF	TGTGCCAGCAGCTTAACGGCGGGGGGAAAACAAGAGACCCAGTACTTC
TRBD2	once	TRBV5-1	TRBJ2-3	17	CASSAQVLAGVTDTQYF	TGCGCCAGCAGCGCGCAAGTCCTAGCGGGAGTCACAGATACGCAGTATTTT
TRBD1	-	TRBV19	TRBJ2-2	16	CASRLMTGTNTGELFF	TGTGCCAGTAGACTCATGACAGGGACGAACACCGGGGAGCTGTTTTTT
-	many	TRBV20-1	TRBJ1-2	13	CSAGRGRRGGYTF	TGCAGTGCGGGGCGGGGGCGAAGGGGTGGCTACACCTTC
TRBD2	many	TRBV10-3	TRBJ2-1	17	CAISEPPGTSGSGEQFF	TGTGCCATCAGTGAGCCCCCCGGGACTAGCGGGAGTGGTGAGCAGTTCTTC
-	many	TRBV2	TRBJ1-2	14	CASGERPGSDGYTF	TGTGCCAGCGGGGAGAGACCGGGGAGTGATGGCTACACCTTC
-	many	TRBV27	TRBJ2-7	13	CASSPGPHRVQYF	TGTGCCAGCAGTCCGGGCCCCCACCGAGTGCAGTACTTC
TRBD2	-	TRBV20-1	TRBJ2-3	13	CSASLAGVDTQYF	TGCAGTGCTAGTCTAGCGGGGGTCGATACGCAGTATTTT
-	many	TRBV12-3/TRBV12-4	TRBJ1-2	13	CASSFGALRGYTF	TGTGCCAGCAGTTTTGGGGCGTTACGGGGCTACACCTTC
TRBD1	few	TRBV7-9	TRBJ1-4	16	CASSLKADRDNEKLFF	TGTGCCAGCAGCTTAAAGGCGGACAGGGATAATGAAAAACTGTTTTTT
-	-	TRBV14	TRBJ2-3	15	CASSQGGVPGGTQYF	TGTGCCAGCAGCCAAGGTGGGGTCCCAGGAGGTACGCAGTATTTT
-	few	TRBV3-1	TRBJ1-5	15	CASSQDPGRNQPQHF	TGTGCCAGCAGCCAAGATCCAGGGCGTAATCAGCCCCAGCATTTT
TRBD1	-	TRBV3-1	TRBJ1-6	16	CASSSTTQGYNSPLHF	TGTGCCAGCAGCTCCACGACACAGGGGTATAATTCACCCCTCCACTTT
-	-	TRBV19	TRBJ1-1	14	CASLIRGAGTEAFF	TGTGCCAGCCTCATTCGGGGGGCCGGCACTGAAGCTTTCTTT
TRBD2	few	TRBV9	TRBJ2-7	17	CASSVGLAGVGAYEQYF	TGTGCCAGCAGCGTAGGTCTAGCGGGAGTTGGGGCCTACGAGCAGTACTTC
-	few	TRBV13	TRBJ1-2	14	CASSLGLRATGYTF	TGTGCCAGCAGCTTAGGGTTAAGAGCAACGGGCTACACCTTC
-	few	TRBV7-9	TRBJ2-3	15	CASSFPGGSTDTQYF	TGTGCCAGCAGCTTTCCGGGCGGGAGCACAGATACGCAGTATTTT
-	-	TRBV19	TRBJ1-2	15	CASSIVGGQNYGYTF	TGTGCCAGTAGTATAGTCGGTGGACAGAACTATGGCTACACCTTC
-	-	TRBV24-1	TRBJ2-1	14	CATSDSNRENEQFF	TGTGCCACCAGTGACTCCAATCGGGAGAATGAGCAGTTCTTC
TRBD1	-	TRBV6-2/TRBV6-3	TRBJ2-7	15	CASSYADRGTYEQYF	TGTGCCAGCAGTTATGCCGACAGGGGAACCTACGAGCAGTACTTC
TRBD2	few	TRBV7-9	TRBJ2-1	16	CASSSFSGRTHNEQFF	TGTGCCAGCAGCTCCTTCAGCGGGAGGACCCACAATGAGCAGTTCTTC
-	few	TRBV6-1	TRBJ1-1	13	CASSTGVGTEAFF	TGTGCCAGCTCGACGGGGGTCGGCACTGAAGCTTTCTTT
-	few	TRBV20-1	TRBJ1-1	13	CSAKGGSRTEAFF	TGCAGTGCTAAGGGCGGATCGCGCACTGAAGCTTTCTTT
TRBD2	-	TRBV4-1	TRBJ2-1	16	CASSKRTSGRLGEQFF	TGCGCCAGCAGCAAGAGGACTAGCGGGAGGTTGGGTGAGCAGTTCTTC
-	many	TRBV28	TRBJ2-5	13	CASTTGGTETQYF	TGTGCCAGCACCACGGGTGGGACGGAGACCCAGTACTTC
-	few	TRBV7-9	TRBJ1-2	15	CASSPPEEGTYGYTF	TGTGCCAGCAGCCCCCCGGAAGAGGGGACCTATGGCTACACCTTC
-	few	TRBV7-2	TRBJ2-3	13	CASSSGNTDTQYF	TGTGCCAGCAGCTCCGGTAACACAGATACGCAGTATTTT
TRBD1	many	TRBV11-2	TRBJ1-5	13	CASSPQGWQPQHF	TGTGCCAGCAGCCCACAGGGGTGGCAGCCCCAGCATTTT
TRBD2	few	TRBV10-3	TRBJ2-7	15	CAISPGLANTYEQYF	TGTGCCATCAGTCCGGGACTAGCGAACACCTACGAGCAGTACTTC